The clone carrying this T cell receptor (beta chain) was counted at least ten times. The assay was immunoSEQ multiplex PCR, and TCRdb's table has in-frame clones only and misses some. The profile shows about 110,000 clones, around 92% of them singletons. This sample was included in a study of T cell responses to AZD1222 COVID-19 vaccine. The CDR3 is 15 amino acids. Per the germline V gene, CDR1 is MNHNS and CDR2 is SASEGT. V was clipped by 3 bases and J by 7 bases; unmatched bases: 9. The receptor's source is an adult in good health. The chain couples TRBV6-1 to TRBJ1-2, with 9 positions matching TRBD1. The sequenced sample was peripheral blood, obtained on day 0 of AZD1222 vaccination. CDR3 amino acids: CASSEEAGQGSGYTF. The CDR3 nucleotides read TGTGCCAGCAGTGAGGAGGCAGGACAGGGGAGTGGCTACACCTTC.